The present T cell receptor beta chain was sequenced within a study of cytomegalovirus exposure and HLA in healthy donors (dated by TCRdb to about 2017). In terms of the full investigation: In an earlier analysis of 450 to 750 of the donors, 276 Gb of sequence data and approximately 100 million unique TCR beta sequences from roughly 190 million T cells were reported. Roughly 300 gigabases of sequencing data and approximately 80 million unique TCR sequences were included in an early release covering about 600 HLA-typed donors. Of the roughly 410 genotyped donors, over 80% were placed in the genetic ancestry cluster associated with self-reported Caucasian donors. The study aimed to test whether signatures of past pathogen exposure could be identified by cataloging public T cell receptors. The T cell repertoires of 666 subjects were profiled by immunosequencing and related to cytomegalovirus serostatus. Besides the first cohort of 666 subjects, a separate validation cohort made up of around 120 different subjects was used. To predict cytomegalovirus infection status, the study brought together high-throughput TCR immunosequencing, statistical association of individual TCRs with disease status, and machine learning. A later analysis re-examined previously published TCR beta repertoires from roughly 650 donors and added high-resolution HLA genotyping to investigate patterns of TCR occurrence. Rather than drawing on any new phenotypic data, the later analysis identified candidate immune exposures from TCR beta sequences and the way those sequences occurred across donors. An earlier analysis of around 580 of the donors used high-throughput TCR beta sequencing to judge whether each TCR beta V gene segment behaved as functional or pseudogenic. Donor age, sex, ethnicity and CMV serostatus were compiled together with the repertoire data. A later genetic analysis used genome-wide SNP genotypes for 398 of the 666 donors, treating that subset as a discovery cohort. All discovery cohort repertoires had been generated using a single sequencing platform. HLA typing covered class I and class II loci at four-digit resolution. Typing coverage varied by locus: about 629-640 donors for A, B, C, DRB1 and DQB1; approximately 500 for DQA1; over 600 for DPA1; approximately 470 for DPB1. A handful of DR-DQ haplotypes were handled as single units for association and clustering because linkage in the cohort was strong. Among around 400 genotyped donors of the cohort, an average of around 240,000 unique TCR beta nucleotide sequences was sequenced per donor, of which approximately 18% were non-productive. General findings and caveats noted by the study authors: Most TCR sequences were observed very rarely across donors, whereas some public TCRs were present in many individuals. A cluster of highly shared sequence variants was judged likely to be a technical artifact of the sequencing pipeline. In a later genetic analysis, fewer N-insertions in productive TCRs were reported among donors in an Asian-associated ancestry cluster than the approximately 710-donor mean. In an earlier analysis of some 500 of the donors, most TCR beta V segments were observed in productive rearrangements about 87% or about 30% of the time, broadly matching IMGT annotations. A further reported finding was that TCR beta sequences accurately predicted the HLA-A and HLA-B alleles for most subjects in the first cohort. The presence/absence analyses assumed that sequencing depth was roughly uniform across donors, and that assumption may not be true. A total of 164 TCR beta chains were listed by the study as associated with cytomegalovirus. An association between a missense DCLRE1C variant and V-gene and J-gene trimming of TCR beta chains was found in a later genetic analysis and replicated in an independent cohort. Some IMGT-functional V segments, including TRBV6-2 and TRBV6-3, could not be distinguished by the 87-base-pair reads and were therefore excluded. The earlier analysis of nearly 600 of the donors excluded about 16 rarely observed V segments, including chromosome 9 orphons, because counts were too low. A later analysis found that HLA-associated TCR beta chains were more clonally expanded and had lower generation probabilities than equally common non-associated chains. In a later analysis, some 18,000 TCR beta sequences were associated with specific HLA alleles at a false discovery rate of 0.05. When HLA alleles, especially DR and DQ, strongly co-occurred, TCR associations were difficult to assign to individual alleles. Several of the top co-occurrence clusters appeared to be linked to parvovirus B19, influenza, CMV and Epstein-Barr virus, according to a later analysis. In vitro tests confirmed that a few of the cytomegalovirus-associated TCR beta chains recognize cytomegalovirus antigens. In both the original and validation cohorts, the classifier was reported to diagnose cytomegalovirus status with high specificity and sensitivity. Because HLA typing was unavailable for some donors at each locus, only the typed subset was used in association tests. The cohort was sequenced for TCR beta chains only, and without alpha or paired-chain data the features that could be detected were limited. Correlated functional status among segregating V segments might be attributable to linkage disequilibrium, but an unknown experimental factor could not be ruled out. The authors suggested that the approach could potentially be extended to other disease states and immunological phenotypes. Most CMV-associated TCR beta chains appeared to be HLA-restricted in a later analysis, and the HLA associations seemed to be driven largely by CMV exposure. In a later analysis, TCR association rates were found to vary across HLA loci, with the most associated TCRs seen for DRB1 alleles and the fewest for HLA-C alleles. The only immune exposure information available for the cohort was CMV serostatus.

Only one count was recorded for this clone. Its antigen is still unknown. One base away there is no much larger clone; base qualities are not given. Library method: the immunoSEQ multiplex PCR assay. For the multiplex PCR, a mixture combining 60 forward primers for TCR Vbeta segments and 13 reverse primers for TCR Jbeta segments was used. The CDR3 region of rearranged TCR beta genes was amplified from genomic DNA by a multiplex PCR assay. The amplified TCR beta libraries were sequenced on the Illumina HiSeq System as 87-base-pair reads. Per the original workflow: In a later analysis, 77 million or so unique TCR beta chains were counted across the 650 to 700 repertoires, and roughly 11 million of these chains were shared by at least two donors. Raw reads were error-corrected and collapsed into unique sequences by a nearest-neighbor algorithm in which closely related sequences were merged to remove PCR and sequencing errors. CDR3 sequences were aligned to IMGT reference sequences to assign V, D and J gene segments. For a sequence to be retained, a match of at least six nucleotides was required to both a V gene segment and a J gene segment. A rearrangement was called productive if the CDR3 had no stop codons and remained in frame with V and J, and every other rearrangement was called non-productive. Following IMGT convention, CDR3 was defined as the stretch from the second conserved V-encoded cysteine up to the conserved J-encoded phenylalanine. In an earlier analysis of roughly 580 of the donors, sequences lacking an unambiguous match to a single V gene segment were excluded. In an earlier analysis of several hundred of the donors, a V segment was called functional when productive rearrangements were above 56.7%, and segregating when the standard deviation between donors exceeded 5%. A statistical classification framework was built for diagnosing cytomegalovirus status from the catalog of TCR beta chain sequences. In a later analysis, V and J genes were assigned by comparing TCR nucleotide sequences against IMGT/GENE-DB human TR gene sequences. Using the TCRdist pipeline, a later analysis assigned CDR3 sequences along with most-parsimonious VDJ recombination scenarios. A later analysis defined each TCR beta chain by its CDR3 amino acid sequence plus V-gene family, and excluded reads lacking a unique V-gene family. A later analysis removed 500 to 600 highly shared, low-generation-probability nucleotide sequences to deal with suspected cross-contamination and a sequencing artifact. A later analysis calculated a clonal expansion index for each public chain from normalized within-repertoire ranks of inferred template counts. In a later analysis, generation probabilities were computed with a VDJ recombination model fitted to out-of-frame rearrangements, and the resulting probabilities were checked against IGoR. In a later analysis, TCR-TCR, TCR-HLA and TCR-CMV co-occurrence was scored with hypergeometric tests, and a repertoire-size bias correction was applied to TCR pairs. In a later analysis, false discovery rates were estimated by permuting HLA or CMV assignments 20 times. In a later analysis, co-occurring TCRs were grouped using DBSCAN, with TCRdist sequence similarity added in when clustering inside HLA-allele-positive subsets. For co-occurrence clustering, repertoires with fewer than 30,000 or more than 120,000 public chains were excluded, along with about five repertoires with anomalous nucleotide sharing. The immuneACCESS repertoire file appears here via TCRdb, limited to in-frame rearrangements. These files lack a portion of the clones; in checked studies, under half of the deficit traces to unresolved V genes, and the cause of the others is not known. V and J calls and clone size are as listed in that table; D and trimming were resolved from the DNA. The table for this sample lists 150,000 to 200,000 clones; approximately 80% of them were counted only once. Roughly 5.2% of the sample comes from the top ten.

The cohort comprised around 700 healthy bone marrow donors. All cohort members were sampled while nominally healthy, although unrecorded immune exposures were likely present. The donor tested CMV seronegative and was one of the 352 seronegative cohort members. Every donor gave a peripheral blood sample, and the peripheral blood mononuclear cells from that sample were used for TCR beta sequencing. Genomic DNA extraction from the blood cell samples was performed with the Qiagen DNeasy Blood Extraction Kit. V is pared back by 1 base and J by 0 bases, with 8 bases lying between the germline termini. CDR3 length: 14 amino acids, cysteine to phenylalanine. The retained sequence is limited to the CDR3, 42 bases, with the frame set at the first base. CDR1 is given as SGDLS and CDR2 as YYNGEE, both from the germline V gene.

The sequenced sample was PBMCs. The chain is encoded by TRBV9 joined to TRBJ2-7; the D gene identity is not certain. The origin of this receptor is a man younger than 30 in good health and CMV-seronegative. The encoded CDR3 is CASSVSFGSYEQYF. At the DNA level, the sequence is TGTGCCAGCAGCGTATCCTTCGGCTCCTACGAGCAGTACTTC.